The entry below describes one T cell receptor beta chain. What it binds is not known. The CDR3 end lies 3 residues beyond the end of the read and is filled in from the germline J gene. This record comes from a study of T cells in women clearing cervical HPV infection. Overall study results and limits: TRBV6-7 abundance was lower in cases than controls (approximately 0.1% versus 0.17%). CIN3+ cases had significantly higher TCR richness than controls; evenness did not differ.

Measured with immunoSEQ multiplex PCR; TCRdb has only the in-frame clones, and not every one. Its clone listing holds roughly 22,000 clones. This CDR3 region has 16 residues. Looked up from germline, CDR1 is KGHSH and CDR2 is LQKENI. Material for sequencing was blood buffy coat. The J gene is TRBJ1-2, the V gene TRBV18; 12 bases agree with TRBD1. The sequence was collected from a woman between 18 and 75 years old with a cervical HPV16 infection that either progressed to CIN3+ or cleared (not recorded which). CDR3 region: CASSPPGTGGSNDYTF. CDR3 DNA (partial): TGTGCCAGCTCACCACCGGGGACAGGGGGCTCCAATGAC.